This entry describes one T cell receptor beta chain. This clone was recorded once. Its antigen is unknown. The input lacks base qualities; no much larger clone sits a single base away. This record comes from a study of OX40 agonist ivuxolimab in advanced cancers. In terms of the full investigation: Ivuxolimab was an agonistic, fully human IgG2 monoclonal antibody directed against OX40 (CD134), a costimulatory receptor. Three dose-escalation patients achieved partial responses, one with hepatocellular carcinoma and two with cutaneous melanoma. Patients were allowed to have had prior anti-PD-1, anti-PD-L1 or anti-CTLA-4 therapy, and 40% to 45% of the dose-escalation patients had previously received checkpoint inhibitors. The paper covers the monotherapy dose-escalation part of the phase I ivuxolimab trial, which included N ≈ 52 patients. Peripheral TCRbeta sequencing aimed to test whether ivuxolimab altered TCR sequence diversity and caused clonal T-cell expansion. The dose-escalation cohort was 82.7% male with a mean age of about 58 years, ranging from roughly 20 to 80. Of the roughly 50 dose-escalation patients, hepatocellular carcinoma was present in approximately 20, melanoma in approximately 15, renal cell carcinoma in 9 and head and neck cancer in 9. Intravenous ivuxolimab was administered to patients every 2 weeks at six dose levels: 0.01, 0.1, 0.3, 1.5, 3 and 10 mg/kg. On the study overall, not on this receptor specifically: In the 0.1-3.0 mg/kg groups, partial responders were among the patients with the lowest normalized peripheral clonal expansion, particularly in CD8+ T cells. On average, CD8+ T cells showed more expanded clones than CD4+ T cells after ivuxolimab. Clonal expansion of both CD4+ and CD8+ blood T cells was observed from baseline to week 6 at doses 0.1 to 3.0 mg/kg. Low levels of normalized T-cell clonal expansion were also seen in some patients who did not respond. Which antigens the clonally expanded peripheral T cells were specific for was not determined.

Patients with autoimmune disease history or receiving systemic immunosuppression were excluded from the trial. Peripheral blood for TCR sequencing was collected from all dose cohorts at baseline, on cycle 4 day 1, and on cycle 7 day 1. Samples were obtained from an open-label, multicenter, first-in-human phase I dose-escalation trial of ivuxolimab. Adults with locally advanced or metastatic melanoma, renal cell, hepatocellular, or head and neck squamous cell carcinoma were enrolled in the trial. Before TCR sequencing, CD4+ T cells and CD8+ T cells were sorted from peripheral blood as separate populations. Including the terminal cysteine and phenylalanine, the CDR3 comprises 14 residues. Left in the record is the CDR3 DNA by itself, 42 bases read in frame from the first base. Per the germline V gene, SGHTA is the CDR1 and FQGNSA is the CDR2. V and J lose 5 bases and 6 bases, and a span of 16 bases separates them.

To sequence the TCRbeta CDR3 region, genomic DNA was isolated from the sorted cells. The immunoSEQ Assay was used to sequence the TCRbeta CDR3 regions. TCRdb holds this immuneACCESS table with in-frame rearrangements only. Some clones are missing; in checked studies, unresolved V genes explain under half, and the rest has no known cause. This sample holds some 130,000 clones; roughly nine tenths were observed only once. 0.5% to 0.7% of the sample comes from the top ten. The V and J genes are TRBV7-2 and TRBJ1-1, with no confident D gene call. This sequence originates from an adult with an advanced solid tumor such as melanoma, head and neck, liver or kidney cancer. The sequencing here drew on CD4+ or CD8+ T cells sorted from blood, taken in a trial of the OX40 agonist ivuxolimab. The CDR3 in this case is CASSTRPRISEAFF. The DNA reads TGTGCCAGCAGCACAAGGCCCAGGATCTCTGAAGCTTTCTTT.